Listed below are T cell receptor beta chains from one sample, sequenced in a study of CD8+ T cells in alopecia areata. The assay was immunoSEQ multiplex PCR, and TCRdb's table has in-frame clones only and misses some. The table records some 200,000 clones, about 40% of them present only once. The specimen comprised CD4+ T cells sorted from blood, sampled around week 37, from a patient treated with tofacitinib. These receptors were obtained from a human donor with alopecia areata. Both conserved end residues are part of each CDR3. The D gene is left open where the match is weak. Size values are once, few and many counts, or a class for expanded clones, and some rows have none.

cdr3_aa: CASSAPSSGTEAFF; cdr3_nt: TGTGCCAGCAGCGCCCCGTCCAGCGGGACTGAAGCTTTCTTT; j_call: TRBJ1-1; v_call: TRBV5-6; cdr3_length: 14; clone_size: -; d_call: -
cdr3_aa: CASSLGVGLYNEKLFF; cdr3_nt: TGCGCCAGCAGCTTGGGAGTGGGGCTCTATAATGAAAAACTGTTTTTT; j_call: TRBJ1-4; v_call: TRBV5-1; cdr3_length: 16; clone_size: -; d_call: -
cdr3_aa: CASILAGGTGELFF; cdr3_nt: TGTGCCAGCATACTAGCGGGAGGAACCGGGGAGCTGTTTTTT; j_call: TRBJ2-2; v_call: TRBV2; cdr3_length: 14; clone_size: many; d_call: TRBD2
cdr3_aa: CASTDSPSGETQYF; cdr3_nt: TGTGCCAGCACGGACTCCCCTTCGGGAGAGACCCAGTACTTC; j_call: TRBJ2-5; v_call: TRBV2; cdr3_length: 14; clone_size: -; d_call: -
cdr3_aa: CASSFTGGMANQPQHF; cdr3_nt: TGTGCCAGCAGCTTTACAGGGGGCATGGCCAATCAGCCCCAGCATTTT; j_call: TRBJ1-5; v_call: TRBV7-2; cdr3_length: 16; clone_size: few; d_call: TRBD1
cdr3_aa: CASSVGGGSYEQYF; cdr3_nt: TGTGCCAGCAGTGTCGGTGGGGGCTCCTACGAGCAGTACTTC; j_call: TRBJ2-7; v_call: TRBV25-1; cdr3_length: 14; clone_size: -; d_call: -
cdr3_aa: CASRGDARGQFF; cdr3_nt: TGTGCCAGCAGAGGGGACGCCCGGGGGCAGTTCTTC; j_call: TRBJ2-1; v_call: TRBV6-1; cdr3_length: 12; clone_size: few; d_call: -
cdr3_aa: CASSLAASGISYNEQFF; cdr3_nt: TGTGCCAGCAGCTTAGCGGCTAGCGGGATTTCCTACAATGAGCAGTTCTTC; j_call: TRBJ2-1; v_call: TRBV7-6; cdr3_length: 17; clone_size: -; d_call: TRBD2
cdr3_aa: CASRSGPGVGNEQFF; cdr3_nt: TGCGCCAGCAGAAGCGGCCCCGGGGTTGGGAATGAGCAGTTCTTC; j_call: TRBJ2-1; v_call: TRBV5-1; cdr3_length: 15; clone_size: -; d_call: -
cdr3_aa: CAWMSGDYYEQYF; cdr3_nt: TGTGCCTGGATGTCGGGCGACTACTACGAGCAGTACTTC; j_call: TRBJ2-7; v_call: TRBV30; cdr3_length: 13; clone_size: few; d_call: -
cdr3_aa: CASTPVGTGGVPDYGYTF; cdr3_nt: TGTGCCAGCACGCCGGTAGGGACAGGGGGCGTTCCGGACTATGGCTACACCTTC; j_call: TRBJ1-2; v_call: TRBV27; cdr3_length: 18; clone_size: -; d_call: TRBD1
cdr3_aa: CSVQGVAETQYF; cdr3_nt: TGCAGCGTCCAAGGAGTGGCGGAGACCCAGTACTTC; j_call: TRBJ2-5; v_call: TRBV29-1; cdr3_length: 12; clone_size: -; d_call: -
cdr3_aa: CASSQDLRDQPQHF; cdr3_nt: TGCGCCAGCAGCCAAGATTTGAGAGATCAGCCCCAGCATTTT; j_call: TRBJ1-5; v_call: TRBV4-1; cdr3_length: 14; clone_size: once; d_call: -
cdr3_aa: CASTTYPSREQFF; cdr3_nt: TGTGCCAGCACCACGTACCCTTCAAGAGAGCAGTTCTTC; j_call: TRBJ2-1; v_call: TRBV28; cdr3_length: 13; clone_size: once; d_call: -
cdr3_aa: CATSTMRGGYTF; cdr3_nt: TGTGCCACCAGCACAATGCGGGGGGGCTACACCTTC; j_call: TRBJ1-2; v_call: TRBV15; cdr3_length: 12; clone_size: -; d_call: -
cdr3_aa: CASSEVGTRFYEQYF; cdr3_nt: TGTGCCAGCAGTGAAGTCGGGACTAGGTTCTACGAGCAGTACTTC; j_call: TRBJ2-7; v_call: TRBV6-1; cdr3_length: 15; clone_size: -; d_call: TRBD2
cdr3_aa: CASSQTGVPGEQYF; cdr3_nt: TGTGCCAGCAGTCAAACAGGGGTCCCAGGGGAGCAGTACTTC; j_call: TRBJ2-7; v_call: TRBV6-5; cdr3_length: 14; clone_size: -; d_call: TRBD1
cdr3_aa: CSVVVGLAEYEQYF; cdr3_nt: TGCAGCGTTGTAGTCGGACTAGCGGAATACGAGCAGTACTTC; j_call: TRBJ2-7; v_call: TRBV29-1; cdr3_length: 14; clone_size: -; d_call: TRBD2
cdr3_aa: CASSIRDGQPQHF; cdr3_nt: TGTGCCAGCAGTATCCGAGACGGACAGCCCCAGCATTTT; j_call: TRBJ1-5; v_call: TRBV27; cdr3_length: 13; clone_size: -; d_call: -
cdr3_aa: CASSEGVVGTQYF; cdr3_nt: TGTGCCAGCAGTGAGGGGGTCGTGGGGACCCAGTACTTC; j_call: TRBJ2-5; v_call: TRBV2; cdr3_length: 13; clone_size: -; d_call: -
cdr3_aa: CASRPGQESGETQYF; cdr3_nt: TGTGCAAGTCGCCCAGGACAGGAGAGTGGTGAGACCCAGTACTTC; j_call: TRBJ2-5; v_call: TRBV12-2; cdr3_length: 15; clone_size: few; d_call: -
cdr3_aa: CASSLEGVRGDEQFF; cdr3_nt: TGTGCCAGCAGCTTAGAAGGGGTACGGGGCGATGAGCAGTTCTTC; j_call: TRBJ2-1; v_call: TRBV11-2; cdr3_length: 15; clone_size: -; d_call: -
cdr3_aa: CASSTWGSNQPQHF; cdr3_nt: TGTGCCAGCAGCACCTGGGGTAGCAATCAGCCCCAGCATTTT; j_call: TRBJ1-5; v_call: TRBV28; cdr3_length: 14; clone_size: -; d_call: -
cdr3_aa: CASSEQKSSTDTQYF; cdr3_nt: TGTGCCAGCAGCGAGCAGAAATCTAGCACAGATACGCAGTATTTT; j_call: TRBJ2-3; v_call: TRBV5-4; cdr3_length: 15; clone_size: -; d_call: -
cdr3_aa: CASKTGTGVYEQYF; cdr3_nt: TGTGCCAGCAAGACCGGGACAGGGGTATACGAGCAGTACTTC; j_call: TRBJ2-7; v_call: TRBV2; cdr3_length: 14; clone_size: -; d_call: TRBD1
cdr3_aa: CASSELRGNTGELFF; cdr3_nt: TGCGCCAGCAGTGAGCTGCGGGGGAACACCGGGGAGCTGTTTTTT; j_call: TRBJ2-2; v_call: TRBV10-1; cdr3_length: 15; clone_size: -; d_call: -